This entry lists 9 T cell receptor beta chains sequenced from one sample in a study of cytomegalovirus exposure and HLA in healthy donors. The PCR was carried out with 60 Vbeta primers and 13 Jbeta primers. Clones were sequenced by immunoSEQ multiplex PCR, and TCRdb holds only the in-frame ones, with some missing. The sample gives about 190,000 clones, more than 65% of which show up once; about 3.8% is in the top ten. Material: PBMCs. All receptors derive from a man between 45 and 60 years old in good health and CMV-seronegative.

This clone has only a few counts. In DNA, the CDR3 is TGTGCCAGCAGCTTAGGGGGTCGGGGGGCGGCTGAAGCTTTCTTT. Its translation is CASSLGGRGAAEAFF. The chain has TRBV7-9 and TRBJ1-1; tentatively, D is TRBD1 (6 bases). Germline assignment: CDR1 SEHNR and CDR2 FQNEAQ (reference sequence). This CDR3 spans 15 amino acids. Trimming took off 1 base at V and 6 bases at J, with 15 bases between the two ends.

V and J are TRBV19 and TRBJ1-4; TRBD1 might be the D (6 bases). The CDR3 sequence is 14 residues long. The germline CDR1 and CDR2 sequences are LNHDA and SQIVND (reference sequence). The V and J ends lost 8 bases and 4 bases respectively, with 14 bases between them. The DNA of the CDR3 is TGTGCCAGTGCTGGGGGCCCTAGTAATGAAAAACTGTTTTTT. This codes for CASAGGPSNEKLFF.

The chain uses TRBV27 and TRBJ2-7; weak D call: TRBD1 (5 bases). Germline CDR1 and CDR2: MNHEY and SMNVEV (reference sequence). The CDR3 totals 12 residues. V lost 7 bases, J lost 11 bases, and 18 bases lay in between. The CDR3 sequence is CASTQGAGEKYF. CDR3 bases: TGTGCCAGCACCCAAGGGGCAGGAGAGAAGTACTTC.

The chain links TRBV2 to TRBJ1-5; 8 nucleotides match TRBD1. Germline V CDR1 and CDR2: SNHLY, FYNNEI. V dropped 4 bases and J dropped 6; count of bases not matched to a gene: 11. This CDR3 has 16 amino acids. CDR3 in DNA: TGTGCCAGCAGTGGGGGGACAGGCGTCGGGGGTCAGCCCCAGCATTTT. Translation: CASSGGTGVGGQPQHF.

The chain is built from TRBV4-2 and TRBJ1-6; D is perhaps TRBD1 (5 bases). V lost 4 bases, J lost 7 bases, and 17 bases lay in between. In germline, CDR1 is LGHNA, CDR2 YNFKEQ. There are 16 residues in the CDR3. The CDR3 loop is CASSPEGRAGNSPLHF. The DNA of the CDR3 is TGTGCCAGCAGCCCCGAGGGGAGGGCTGGAAATTCACCCCTCCACTTT.

J is TRBJ2-2 and V is TRBV13, with 7 bases lining up with TRBD1. In germline, CDR1 is PRHDT, CDR2 FYEKMQ (reference sequence). The ends lost 4 bases at V and 3 bases at J; junction bases unmatched: 5. The CDR3 spans 15 residues. CDR3 sequence reads: CASSSRDRDTGELFF. The DNA for the CDR3 is TGTGCCAGCAGCTCCCGGGACAGAGACACCGGGGAGCTGTTTTTT. Together with reference TRBV13 and TRBJ2-2, the CDR3 gives the full variable domain: AAGVIQSPRHLIKEKRETATLKCYPIPRHDTVYWYQQGPGQDPQFLISFYEKMQSDKGSIPDRFSAQQFSDYHSELNMSSLELGDSALYFCASSSRDRDTGELFFGEGSRLTVL.

The V call is TRBV7-8, the J call TRBJ2-7, with 8 nucleotides matching TRBD1. Germline lookup yields CDR1 SGHVS and CDR2 FQNEAQ. Germline trimming cut 5 bases from V and 0 bases from J; bases unmatched to any gene: 6. This CDR3 spans 15 amino acids. The CDR3 bases are TGTGCCAGCAGCCCAGGACAGGGATTCTCCTACGAGCAGTACTTC. The encoded protein is CASSPGQGFSYEQYF.

The chain uses TRBV29-1 and TRBJ2-5, with 8 bases lining up with TRBD2. Germline CDR1 and CDR2: SQVTM and ANQGSEA. The CDR3 is made up of 15 amino acids. With V trimmed by 0 bases and J by 2 bases, 5 bases remained unmatched. DNA of the CDR3: TGCAGCGTTGAAGATATCGGGACTAGACAAGAGACCCAGTACTTC. It is translated as CSVEDIGTRQETQYF.

V is TRBV5-1 and J is TRBJ2-7; the match to TRBD1 covers 7 bases. The CDR3 extends over 12 amino acids. Looked up from germline, CDR1 is SGHRS and CDR2 is YFSETQ. Trimming cost V 4 bases and J 6 bases; bases outside gene matches: 4. The CDR3 DNA sequence: TGCGCCAGCAGCACAGACAGGGCCGAGCAGTACTTC. It specifies CASSTDRAEQYF.